This T cell receptor beta chain was retrieved from a study of T-cell reconstitution after alpha-beta-depleted transplantation in children. Preparation of the TCRbeta library was carried out with unique molecular identifiers. TCRdb re-analysed the PCR reads in MiXCR, keeping a single row per CDR3 protein. Here the sample spans around 600,000 distinct CDR3 sequences, approximately 17% being singletons. This CDR3 is 19 amino acids long. Trimming took off 3 bases at V and 0 bases at J, with 19 bases between the two ends. CDR1 and CDR2 (germline): SGHRS, YFSETQ. The clonotype originates from a human donor who donated a stem cell graft to a child with acute myeloid leukemia. The sample consisted of PBMCs from the stem cell graft donor, taken from the stem cell graft. This rearrangement joins TRBV5-1 to TRBJ2-6; D not certain. Here the CDR3 reads CASSSSDVPTFSGANVLTF. The CDR3 nucleotides are TGCGCCAGCAGCTCCTCGGATGTCCCCACTTTCTCTGGGGCCAACGTCCTGACTTTC.